This T cell receptor beta chain was recovered during a study of shared clonotypes between healthy human individuals. As for this clone: Its antigen is still unknown.

Germline CDR1 is MNHEY and CDR2 is SVGAGI. The CDR3 runs to 14 residues. V dropped 5 bases and J dropped 0 bases, with 11 bases sitting between them. CD8 cells classed as naive were CD45RO-negative and positively selected for CCR7, excluding terminally differentiated effector memory CD45RA+ cells. The assay was immunoSEQ multiplex PCR, and TCRdb's table has in-frame clones only and misses some. The table has approximately 1.9 million clones, 93% seen once. Study-wide points: Naive subsets generally had larger estimated richness than memory subsets.

This sequence joins TRBV6-5 and TRBJ2-7; no clear D gene. Input material: naive CD8+ T cells from PBMCs. The clonotype comes from a man younger than 35 in good health. Some clones in this sample may be carry-over from other donors' samples. For the CDR3, the DNA is TGTGCCAGCAGTCTGACAAGTTACTCCTACGAGCAGTACTTC. As protein: CASSLTSYSYEQYF.